This passage covers 19 T cell receptor beta chains from one sample sequenced in a study of shared clonotypes between healthy human individuals (dated by TCRdb to 2020 to 2022). Library creation used the immunoSEQ multiplex PCR assay. TCRdb obtained this table from immuneACCESS and retained in-frame rearrangements with V and J assigned. These tables miss some clones; where compared with another copy, unresolved V genes account for less than half of the shortfall, and the remainder is unexplained. The table for this sample lists about 2,500,000 clones; around nine tenths of them were counted only once. Under 0.15% of the sample goes to the ten largest clones. Input material: naive CD4+ T cells sorted from blood. According to the study, the label for this sample's cell subset or site signals: CD45RA+ positively selected. Source of these receptors: a man aged 18 to 29 in good health.

This clone was counted once. As DNA, the CDR3 is TGCGCCAGCAGCCAAGAAAGGGGTCTAAATGAAAAACTGTTTTTT. This sequence encodes CASSQERGLNEKLFF. The chain couples TRBV4-1 to TRBJ1-4, with D tentatively TRBD1 (5 bases). The V end lost 0 bases, the J end lost 5 bases, and 10 bases lay between the germline ends. Germline CDR1 and CDR2: MGHRA and YSYEKL. The CDR3 loop spans 15 amino acids.

DNA of the CDR3: TGTGCCACCGAGACCTCTGGAAACACCATATATTTT. Translated, it gives CATETSGNTIYF. This chain links TRBV18 with TRBJ1-3; D uncertain. Trimming took off 10 bases at V and 0 bases at J, with 7 bases between the two ends. From germline, CDR1 is KGHSH and CDR2 LQKENI. This CDR3 has 12 amino acids.

Here the CDR3 reads CASSSQGGGAYEQYF. DNA for the CDR3: TGTGCCAGCAGCTCACAGGGGGGAGGCGCCTACGAGCAGTACTTC. This chain connects TRBV11-2 to TRBJ2-7, with TRBD1 matching over 8 bases. Germline CDR1 is SGHAT and CDR2 is FQNNGV. There are 15 residues in the CDR3. Trimming removed 4 bases from V and 2 bases from J; junction bases left unmatched: 7.

With regard to this clone: The sample has other DNA sequences that encode this CDR3 too. This chain links TRBV18 with TRBJ2-7; TRBD2 agrees at 11 bases. V was pared by 4 bases and J by 0 bases, with 2 bases of the junction left unmatched. Germline lookup yields CDR1 KGHSH and CDR2 LQKENI. The CDR3 covers 15 residues. CDR3 DNA sequence: TGTGCCAGCTCACGTACTAGCGGGAGCTCCTACGAGCAGTACTTC. Residues: CASSRTSGSSYEQYF.

V gene TRBV9 combines with J gene TRBJ2-5, with D possibly being TRBD1 or TRBD2 (5 bases each). Trimming took off 4 bases at V and 5 bases at J, with 15 bases between the two ends. This CDR3 region has 14 residues. Germline lookup yields CDR1 SGDLS and CDR2 YYNGEE. The CDR3 loop reads CASSLSGGPETQYF. CDR3 nucleotide sequence: TGTGCCAGCAGCCTTAGTGGGGGTCCGGAGACCCAGTACTTC.

V and J are TRBV9 and TRBJ1-3; no clear D gene. The CDR3 is 15 amino acids. V was clipped by 5 bases and J by 1 base, with 13 bases between them. In germline, CDR1 is SGDLS, CDR2 YYNGEE. CDR3 amino acids: CASSVGELSGNTIYF. In DNA, the CDR3 is TGTGCCAGCAGTGTTGGAGAATTATCTGGAAACACCATATATTTT.

This clone came up once. The rearrangement joins TRBV18 to TRBJ1-4; maybe TRBD1 (5 bases). V was pared by 1 base and J by 4 bases, with 7 bases between. Germline-derived CDR1 and CDR2 are KGHSH and LQKENI. This CDR3 spans 14 amino acids. CDR3 sequence: CASSPLRDNEKLFF. The DNA for the CDR3 is TGTGCCAGCTCACCACTCAGGGATAATGAAAAACTGTTTTTT.

The rearrangement uses TRBV6-5 and TRBJ1-3; maybe TRBD1 (5 bases). The germline V gene has CDR1 MNHEY and CDR2 SVGAGI. The V and J ends lost 10 bases and 5 bases respectively, with 21 bases between them. The CDR3 is made up of 15 amino acids. The CDR3 coding sequence is TGTGCCACCATCAAAAGGGGCCAGGGACGAAACACCATATATTTT. This codes for CATIKRGQGRNTIYF.

Details on this clone: Additional DNA sequences in this sample encode the identical CDR3. The rearrangement links TRBV7-9 to TRBJ2-7; D not certain. Germline V lookup: CDR1 SEHNR, CDR2 FQNEAQ (reference sequence). Trimming removed 6 bases from V and 2 bases from J, with 14 bases in between. The CDR3 contains 14 residues. The chain's CDR3 is CASSPERAAYEQYF. DNA of the CDR3: TGTGCCAGCAGTCCGGAACGGGCCGCCTACGAGCAGTACTTC. Full variable domain (rest looked up from reference TRBV7-9 and TRBJ2-7): DTGVSQNPRHKITKRGQNVTFRCDPISEHNRLYWYRQTLGQGPEFLTYFQNEAQLEKSRLLSDRFSAERPKGSFSTLEIQRTEQGDSAMYLCASSPERAAYEQYFGPGTRLTVT.

This clone was recorded only once. V gene TRBV7-8 combines with J gene TRBJ2-1, with a weak D call TRBD2 (6 bases). CDR3 length: 16 amino acids. Germline-derived CDR1 and CDR2 are SGHVS and FQNEAQ. Trimming cost V 5 bases and J 3 bases, with 17 bases left between them. CDR3 amino acids: CASSPVGGLLYNEQFF. The CDR3 nucleotides read TGTGCCAGCAGCCCGGTGGGGGGACTCCTCTACAATGAGCAGTTCTTC.

The chain couples TRBV10-2 to TRBJ2-5; D call uncertain. The germline CDR1 and CDR2 sequences are WSHSY and SAAADI. The germline V and J ends were trimmed by 4 bases and 5 bases, with 8 bases remaining between them. This CDR3 contains 12 residues. This chain's CDR3 is CASSGYSETQYF. The CDR3 DNA sequence: TGCGCCAGCAGTGGTTACTCTGAGACCCAGTACTTC.

The V call is TRBV11-1, the J call TRBJ1-2, with TRBD1 matching 7 bases. There are 13 residues in the CDR3. V dropped 5 bases and J dropped 8; count of bases not matched to a gene: 8. Germline assignment: CDR1 SGHAT and CDR2 FQDESV (reference sequence). Here the CDR3 reads CASSATGARGYTF. As DNA, the CDR3 is TGTGCCAGCAGCGCCACAGGGGCCAGAGGCTACACCTTC.

The V call is TRBV6-5, the J call TRBJ1-1; TRBD1 is a possible D gene (6 bases). The V gene lost 6 bases and the J gene lost 4 bases, with 15 bases spanning the gap. From germline, CDR1 is MNHEY and CDR2 SVGAGI. The CDR3 has 14 residues. The CDR3 is CASSKNLQGTEAFF. DNA for the CDR3: TGTGCCAGCAGCAAAAACCTACAGGGCACTGAAGCTTTCTTT.

V is TRBV7-8 and J is TRBJ1-2; no firm D call. Trimming took off 1 base at V and 6 bases at J, with 12 bases between the two ends. Germline loops: CDR1 SGHVS, CDR2 FQNEAQ. The CDR3 is made up of 14 amino acids. The CDR3 DNA is TGTGCCAGCAGCTTAGTGGACGGTTTAAATGGCTACACCTTC. Its protein product is CASSLVDGLNGYTF.

V usage is TRBV2 and J usage is TRBJ2-7, with 11 bases lining up with TRBD2. Germline values: CDR1 SNHLY, CDR2 FYNNEI. J was trimmed by 1 base and V by 3 bases; bases with no gene match: 2. CDR3 length: 15 residues. CDR3 coding DNA: TGTGCCAGCAGTGACACTAGCGGGAGTTCCTACGAGCAGTACTTC. Protein sequence: CASSDTSGSSYEQYF.

The gene calls are TRBV7-9 and TRBJ1-3; D uncertain. The germline V and J ends were trimmed by 6 bases and 3 bases, with 15 bases remaining between them. Germline V gene sequence: CDR1 SEHNR, CDR2 FQNEAQ (reference sequence). The length of the CDR3 is 15 residues. DNA of the CDR3: TGTGCCAGCAGTCGTGAACGGCCGGGTGGAAACACCATATATTTT. Translated: CASSRERPGGNTIYF.

The rearrangement links TRBV7-3 to TRBJ2-5; D unclear. The CDR3 consists of 13 residues. Trimming stripped 2 bases from V and 4 bases from J, with 8 bases between. CDR1 SGHTA and CDR2 FQGTGA come from the germline V gene. The CDR3 protein is CASSLGLRETQYF. DNA for the CDR3: TGTGCCAGCAGCTTAGGGTTGAGAGAGACCCAGTACTTC. The variable domain in full, completed from reference TRBV7-3 and TRBJ2-5, reads GAGVSQTPSNKVTEKGKYVELRCDPISGHTALYWYRQSLGQGPEFLIYFQGTGAADDSGLPNDRFFAVRPEGSVSTLKIQRTERGDSAVYLCASSLGLRETQYFGPGTRLLVL.

V is TRBV18 and J is TRBJ2-7, with D possibly matching TRBD2 (5 bases). This CDR3 region has 14 residues. The V end lost 6 bases, the J end lost 1 base, and 13 bases lay between the germline ends. CDR1 is KGHSH, CDR2 LQKENI, per germline. The chain's CDR3 is CASSEGTQSYEQYF. Written as DNA, the CDR3 is TGTGCCAGCTCCGAGGGTACTCAGTCCTACGAGCAGTACTTC.

Concerning this clone itself: At the DNA level, this CDR3 is encoded by other sequences in the same sample as well. The V and J genes are TRBV20-1 and TRBJ2-1; D is uncertain. The CDR3 is 11 residues long. The germline CDR1 and CDR2 sequences are DFQATT and SNEGSKA (reference sequence). V lost 3 bases to trimming and J lost 6 bases, with 6 bases between them. The CDR3 is CSASGSNEQFF. The CDR3 DNA reads as TGCAGTGCTAGTGGGTCCAATGAGCAGTTCTTC.